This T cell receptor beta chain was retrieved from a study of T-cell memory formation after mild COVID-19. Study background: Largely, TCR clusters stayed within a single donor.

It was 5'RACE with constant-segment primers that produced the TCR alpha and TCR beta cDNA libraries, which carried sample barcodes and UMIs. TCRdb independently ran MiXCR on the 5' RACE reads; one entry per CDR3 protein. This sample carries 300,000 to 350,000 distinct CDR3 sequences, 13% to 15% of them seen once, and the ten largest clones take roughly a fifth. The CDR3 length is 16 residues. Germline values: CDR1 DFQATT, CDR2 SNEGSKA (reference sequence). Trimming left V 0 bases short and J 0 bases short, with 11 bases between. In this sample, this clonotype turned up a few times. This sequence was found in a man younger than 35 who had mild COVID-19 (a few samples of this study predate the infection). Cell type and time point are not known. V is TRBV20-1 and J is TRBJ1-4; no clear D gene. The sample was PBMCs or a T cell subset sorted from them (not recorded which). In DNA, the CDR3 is TGCAGTGCTAGAGATCTTGAACGCGCAACTAATGAAAAACTGTTTTTT. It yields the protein CSARDLERATNEKLFF.